The present entry profiles one T cell receptor beta chain with its context. Its antigen is unknown. The data stem from a study of blood T cells in healthy people across ages. Study in general: In model experiments, template switching was able to capture about one barcoded beta molecule for every two T cells that were present.

General observations from the study: TCR beta diversity per million T cells fell roughly linearly with age. For the donors, CMV status was unknown and possibly confounded expanded clonotype changes.

The V gene's germline CDR1 is SGHKS and CDR2 YYEKEE (reference sequence). This CDR3 is built from 16 residues. The trim removed 0 bases at V and 4 bases at J, leaving 8 bases unmatched. Donation came from healthy Caucasian individuals in Russia who were aged 6 to 90. Next came a second PCR, run for 7 to 11 cycles, which used a sample-barcoded 5' primer along with a J-beta primer mix. In TCRdb, the 5' RACE reads were re-called with MiXCR into one record per CDR3 protein. The sample holds 1,800,000 or so distinct CDR3 sequences, about 39% seen once. Sequencing was carried out using blood. The clonotype originates from a human donor in good health. This chain uses TRBV5-5 with TRBJ1-2; the match to TRBD1 covers 8 bases. CDR3 coding DNA: TGTGCCAGCAGCTTGGTCCCCATGGACAGGGCCTATGGCTACACCTTC. It codes for CASSLVPMDRAYGYTF.